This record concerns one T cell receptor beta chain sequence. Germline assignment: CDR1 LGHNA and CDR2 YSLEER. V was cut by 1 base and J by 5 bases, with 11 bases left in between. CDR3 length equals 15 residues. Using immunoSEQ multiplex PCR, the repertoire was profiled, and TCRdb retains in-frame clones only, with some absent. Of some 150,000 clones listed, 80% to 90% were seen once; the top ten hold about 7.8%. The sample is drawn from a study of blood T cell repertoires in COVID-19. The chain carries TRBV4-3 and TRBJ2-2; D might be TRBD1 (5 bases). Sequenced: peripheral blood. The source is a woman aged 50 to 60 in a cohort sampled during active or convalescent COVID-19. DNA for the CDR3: TGCGCCAGCAGCCAAGCAGGGTTGAGAACCGGGGAGCTGTTTTTT. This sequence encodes CASSQAGLRTGELFF.